This passage covers 3 T cell receptor beta chains from one sample sequenced in a study of T cell repertoires in cytomegalovirus infection. TCRdb recomputed calls from the reads with MiXCR, one row per CDR3 protein. The repertoire consists of roughly 280,000 distinct CDR3 sequences, with roughly an eighth occurring once and the leading ten covering around 9%. The sample consisted of PBMCs. These TCRs come from a human donor in good health (CMV status not recorded). Some clones in this sample may be carry-over from other donors' samples.

There are many counts of this clonotype. This chain joins TRBV5-4 and TRBJ2-2; D uncertain. V lost 4 bases to trimming and J lost 0 bases, with 13 bases between them. CDR3 length equals 16 residues. The germline CDR1 and CDR2 sequences are SGHNT and YYREEE (reference sequence). The CDR3, as DNA: TGTGCCAGCAGCGGGATGGACGTAACGAACACCGGGGAGCTGTTTTTT. It specifies CASSGMDVTNTGELFF.

This clonotype turned up a few times. The gene calls are TRBV19 and TRBJ2-5; 10 bases line up with TRBD2. Germline assignment: CDR1 LNHDA and CDR2 SQIVND (reference sequence). This CDR3 region has 14 residues. Losses at the gene ends were 4 bases for V and 5 bases for J; bases not matched to a gene: 4. Here the CDR3 reads CASSKAGGQETQYF. In nucleotides, the CDR3 is TGTGCCAGTAGTAAAGCGGGGGGGCAGGAGACCCAGTACTTC.

This clonotype was counted many times. As DNA, the CDR3 is TGTGCCAGCAGTCGCGATCACCTTACAGGGAACTATGGCTACACCTTC. This encodes CASSRDHLTGNYGYTF. The chain couples TRBV6-1 to TRBJ1-2, with D possibly matching TRBD1 (6 bases). Germline V CDR1 and CDR2: MNHNS, SASEGT. The CDR3 consists of 16 residues. Trimming shortened V by 5 bases and J by 2 bases, and 18 bases separated the two germline ends.